This T cell receptor beta chain was recorded in a study of T cell clonotyping in hematopoietic cell transplantation. Findings and limits, study-wide: Pathologically expanded recipient clonotypes increased progressively from day 30 to day 180 as diversity fell.

The CDR3 length is 15 residues. The V end was cut by 4 bases, the J end by 7 bases, with 14 bases between. CDR1 is SGHAT and CDR2 is FQNNGV in the germline V gene. This clone was observed a single time. Its antigen is currently unknown. The data were produced by immunoSEQ multiplex PCR, yet TCRdb's version contains in-frame clones alone and is incomplete. The sample shows some 10,000 clones, 75% to 95% of them seen only once. The chain uses TRBV11-2 and TRBJ1-6, with D tentatively TRBD1 (5 bases). The clonotype was recovered from a woman aged 45-59 years in good health. Some clones in this sample may be carry-over from other donors' samples. The sequencing input was peripheral blood mononuclear cells. CDR3 in DNA: TGTGCCAGCAGCTCTTCTCCGGGGGTGAATTCACCCCTCCACTTT. Translation gives CASSSSPGVNSPLHF.